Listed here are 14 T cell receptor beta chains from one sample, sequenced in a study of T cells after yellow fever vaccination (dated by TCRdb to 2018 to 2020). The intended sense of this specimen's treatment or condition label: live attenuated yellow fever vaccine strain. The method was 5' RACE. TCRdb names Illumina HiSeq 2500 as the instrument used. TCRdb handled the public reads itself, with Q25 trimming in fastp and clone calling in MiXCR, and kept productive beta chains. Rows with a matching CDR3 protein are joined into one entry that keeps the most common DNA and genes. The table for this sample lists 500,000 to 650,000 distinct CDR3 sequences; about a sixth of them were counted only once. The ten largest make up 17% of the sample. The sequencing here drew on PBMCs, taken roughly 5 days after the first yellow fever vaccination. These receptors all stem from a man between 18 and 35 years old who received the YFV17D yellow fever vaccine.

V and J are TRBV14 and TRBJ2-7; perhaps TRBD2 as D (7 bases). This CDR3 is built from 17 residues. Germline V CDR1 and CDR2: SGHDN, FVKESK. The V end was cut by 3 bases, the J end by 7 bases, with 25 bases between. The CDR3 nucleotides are TGTGCCAGCAGCCACGCGGGACACCGACATTGGGGGGGAGAGCAGTACTTC. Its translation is CASSHAGHRHWGGEQYF.

The CDR3 coding sequence is TGTGCCAGCAGTCCGCGCACGAGACTAGCGGGGGGGCTAGAGACCCAGTACTTC. This encodes CASSPRTRLAGGLETQYF. The rearrangement uses TRBV11-2 and TRBJ2-5; 14 nucleotides match TRBD2. The CDR3 sequence is 18 residues long. The germline gives CDR1 SGHAT, CDR2 FQNNGV. The trim removed 6 bases at V and 4 bases at J, leaving 13 bases unmatched.

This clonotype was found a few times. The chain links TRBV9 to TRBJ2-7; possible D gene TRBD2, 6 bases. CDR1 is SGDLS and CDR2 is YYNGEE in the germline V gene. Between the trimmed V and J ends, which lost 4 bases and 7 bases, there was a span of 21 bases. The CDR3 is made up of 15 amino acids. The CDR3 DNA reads TGTGCCAGCAGCCGGGACCTTGACCTCGCGGGGGAGCAGTACTTC. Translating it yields CASSRDLDLAGEQYF.

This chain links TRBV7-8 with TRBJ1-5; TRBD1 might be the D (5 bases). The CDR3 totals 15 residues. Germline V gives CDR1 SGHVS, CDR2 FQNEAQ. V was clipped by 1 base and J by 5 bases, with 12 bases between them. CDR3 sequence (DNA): TGTGCCAGCAGCTTAGGGTTCAGGGTGGATCAGCCCCAGCATTTT. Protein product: CASSLGFRVDQPQHF.

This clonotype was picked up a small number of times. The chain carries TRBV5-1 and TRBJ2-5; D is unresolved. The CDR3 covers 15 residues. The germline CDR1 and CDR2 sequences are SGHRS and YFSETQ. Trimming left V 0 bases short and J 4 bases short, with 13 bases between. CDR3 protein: CASSLVAALGETQYF. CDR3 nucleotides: TGCGCCAGCAGCTTGGTGGCAGCCCTCGGAGAGACCCAGTACTTC.

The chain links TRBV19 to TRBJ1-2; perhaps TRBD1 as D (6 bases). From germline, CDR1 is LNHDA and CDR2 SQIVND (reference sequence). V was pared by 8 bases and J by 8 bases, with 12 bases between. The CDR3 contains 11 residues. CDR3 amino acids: CASAGGRGYTF. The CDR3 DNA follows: TGTGCCAGTGCCGGGGGCCGGGGCTACACCTTC.

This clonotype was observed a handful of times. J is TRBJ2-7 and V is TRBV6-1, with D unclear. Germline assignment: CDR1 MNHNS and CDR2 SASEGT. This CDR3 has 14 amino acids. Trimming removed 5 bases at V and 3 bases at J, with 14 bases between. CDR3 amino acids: CASSPTNSYYEQYV. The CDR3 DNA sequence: TGTGCCAGCAGTCCGACCAATTCATACTACGAGCAGTACGTC.

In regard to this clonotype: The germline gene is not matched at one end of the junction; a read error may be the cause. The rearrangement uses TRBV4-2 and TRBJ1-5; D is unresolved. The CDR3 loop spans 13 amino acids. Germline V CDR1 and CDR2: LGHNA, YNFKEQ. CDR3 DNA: TGTGCCAGCAGCAAAGAACTTTTTCAGCCCCAGCATTTT. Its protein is CASSKELFQPQHF.

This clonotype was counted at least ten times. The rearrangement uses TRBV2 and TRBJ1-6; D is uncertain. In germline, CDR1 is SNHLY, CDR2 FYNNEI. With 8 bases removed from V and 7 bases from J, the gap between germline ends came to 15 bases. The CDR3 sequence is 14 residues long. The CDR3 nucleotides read TGTGCCAGCCAGGCGGACGAATCCAATTCACCCCTCCACTTT. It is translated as CASQADESNSPLHF.

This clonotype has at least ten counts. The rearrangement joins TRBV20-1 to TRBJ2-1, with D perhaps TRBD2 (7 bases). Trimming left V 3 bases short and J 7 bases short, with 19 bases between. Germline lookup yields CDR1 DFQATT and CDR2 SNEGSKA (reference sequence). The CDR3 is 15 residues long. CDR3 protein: CSARTPFRGGNEQFF. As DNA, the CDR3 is TGCAGTGCTAGGACTCCTTTTAGGGGGGGTAATGAGCAGTTCTTC.

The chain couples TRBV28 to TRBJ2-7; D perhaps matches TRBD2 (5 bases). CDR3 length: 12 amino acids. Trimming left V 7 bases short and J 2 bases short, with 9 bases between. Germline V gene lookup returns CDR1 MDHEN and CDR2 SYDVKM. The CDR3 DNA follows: TGTGCCAGCACTGAGGGTCCCTACGAGCAGTACTTC. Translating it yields CASTEGPYEQYF.

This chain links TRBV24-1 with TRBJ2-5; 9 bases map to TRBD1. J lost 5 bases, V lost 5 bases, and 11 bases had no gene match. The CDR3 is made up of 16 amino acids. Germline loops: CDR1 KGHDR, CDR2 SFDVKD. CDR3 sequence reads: CATSGTSGTGMETQYF. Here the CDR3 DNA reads TGTGCCACCAGTGGAACCTCCGGGACAGGGATGGAGACCCAGTACTTC.

The CDR3 DNA sequence: TGCGCCAGCAGCTTGGGGGGGGCAGGGGATCAGCCCCAGCATTTT. It encodes CASSLGGAGDQPQHF. The V call is TRBV5-1, the J call TRBJ1-5; TRBD1 might be the D (6 bases). CDR1 is SGHRS, CDR2 YFSETQ, per germline. Trimming took 0 bases from V and 5 from J, leaving 12 bases between them. This CDR3 region has 15 residues.

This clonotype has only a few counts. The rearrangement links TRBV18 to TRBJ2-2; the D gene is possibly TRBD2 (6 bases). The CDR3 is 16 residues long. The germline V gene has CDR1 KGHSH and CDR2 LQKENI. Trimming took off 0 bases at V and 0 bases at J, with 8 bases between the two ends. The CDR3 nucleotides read TGTGCCAGCTCACCACCTGGCGGGGCGAACACCGGGGAGCTGTTTTTT. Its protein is CASSPPGGANTGELFF.